This entry describes one T cell receptor beta chain. Its target is unknown. The time point here: new active TB diagnosis, blood taken before or within 7 days of starting treatment. On average about 100,000 T cells per donor were immunosequenced. Clones were sequenced by immunoSEQ multiplex PCR, and TCRdb holds only the in-frame ones, with some missing. The table shows under 40,000 clones, with around 86% occurring only once. The sample comes from a study of T cells in tuberculosis. Study-level results: Active tuberculosis TCR-alpha repertoires lay closer to GMM-specific TCRs than IGRA-negative controls, suggesting clonal expansion.

V gave up 5 bases and J gave up 0 bases, with 12 bases separating them. Germline V gene lookup returns CDR1 MNHNS and CDR2 SASEGT. CDR3 length: 15 amino acids. The chain employs TRBV6-1 and TRBJ2-3; TRBD2 is a possible D gene (6 bases). The receptor's source is an adult with tuberculosis. The input for sequencing was PBMCs, taken at tuberculosis diagnosis. The CDR3 loop is CASSSGVGSTDTQYF. The DNA for the CDR3 is TGTGCCAGCAGTTCGGGGGTCGGGAGCACAGATACGCAGTATTTT.